This TCR beta chain comes out of a study of OX40 agonist ivuxolimab in advanced cancers. The cohort excluded patients with autoimmune disease history or systemic immunosuppression. CDR1 SGHDT and CDR2 YYEEEE come from the germline V gene. This CDR3 region has 15 residues. The V end lost 0 bases, the J end lost 4 bases, and 13 bases lay between the germline ends. The method was immunoSEQ multiplex PCR; TCRdb's version includes in-frame clones alone and lacks a portion of them. The repertoire holds around 41,000 clones, with 85% as singletons. Study-wide results and caveats: Expanded clones tended on average to be more numerous among CD8+ T cells than CD4+.

To note about this clone: The target antigen is unknown.

This TCR derives from an adult with an advanced solid tumor such as melanoma, head and neck, liver or kidney cancer. The material was CD4+ or CD8+ T cells sorted from blood, obtained in a trial of the OX40 agonist ivuxolimab. The chain uses TRBV5-6 and TRBJ1-2; weak D call: TRBD1 (5 bases). The CDR3 here is CASSLDQHGGYGYTF. CDR3 coding DNA: TGTGCCAGCAGCTTGGATCAGCATGGGGGCTATGGCTACACCTTC.